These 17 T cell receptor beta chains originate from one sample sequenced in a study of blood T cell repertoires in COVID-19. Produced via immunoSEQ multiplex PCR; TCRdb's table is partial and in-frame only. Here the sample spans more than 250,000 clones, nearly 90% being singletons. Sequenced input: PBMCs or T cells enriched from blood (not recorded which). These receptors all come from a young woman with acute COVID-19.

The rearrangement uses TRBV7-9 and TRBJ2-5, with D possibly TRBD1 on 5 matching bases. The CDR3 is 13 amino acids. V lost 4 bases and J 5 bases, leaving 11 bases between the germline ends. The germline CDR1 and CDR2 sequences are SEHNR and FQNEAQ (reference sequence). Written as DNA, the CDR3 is TGTGCCAGCAGCTCCACAGGTTCTGAGACCCAGTACTTC. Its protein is CASSSTGSETQYF.

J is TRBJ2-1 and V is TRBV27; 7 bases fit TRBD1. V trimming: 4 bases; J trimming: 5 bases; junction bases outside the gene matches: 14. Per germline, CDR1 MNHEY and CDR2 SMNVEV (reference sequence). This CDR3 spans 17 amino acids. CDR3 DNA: TGTGCCAGCAGTTCTAGGACAGGACTTACCGGGGACAATGAGCAGTTCTTC. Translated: CASSSRTGLTGDNEQFF.

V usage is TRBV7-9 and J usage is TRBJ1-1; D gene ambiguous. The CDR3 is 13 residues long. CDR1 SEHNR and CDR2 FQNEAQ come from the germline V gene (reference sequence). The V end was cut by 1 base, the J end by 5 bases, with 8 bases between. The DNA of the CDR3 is TGTGCCAGCAGCTTAGGGAGTAGGACTGAAGCTTTCTTT. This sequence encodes CASSLGSRTEAFF.

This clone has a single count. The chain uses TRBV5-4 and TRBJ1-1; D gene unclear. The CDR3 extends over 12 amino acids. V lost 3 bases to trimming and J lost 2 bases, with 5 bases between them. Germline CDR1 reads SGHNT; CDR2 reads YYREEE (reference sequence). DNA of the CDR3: TGTGCCAGCAGCTCCTTCAACACTGAAGCTTTCTTT. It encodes CASSSFNTEAFF.

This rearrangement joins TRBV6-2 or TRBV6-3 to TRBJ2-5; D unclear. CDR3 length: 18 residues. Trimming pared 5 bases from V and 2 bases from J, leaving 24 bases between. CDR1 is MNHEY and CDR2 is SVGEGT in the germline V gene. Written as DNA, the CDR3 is TGTGCCAGCAGTGACATGGGCCGCCCAGTCCAATTTCAAGAGACCCAGTACTTC. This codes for CASSDMGRPVQFQETQYF.

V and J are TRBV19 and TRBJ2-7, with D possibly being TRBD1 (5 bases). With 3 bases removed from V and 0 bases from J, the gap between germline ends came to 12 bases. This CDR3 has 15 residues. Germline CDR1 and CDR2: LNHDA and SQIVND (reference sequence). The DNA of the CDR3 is TGTGCCAGTAGTATCAGGGCAGGGATCTCCTACGAGCAGTACTTC. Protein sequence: CASSIRAGISYEQYF.

The CDR3 sequence is CATSRDRQEGMNTGELFF. The CDR3, as DNA: TGTGCCACCAGCAGAGATAGGCAAGAGGGAATGAACACCGGGGAGCTGTTTTTT. J is TRBJ2-2 and V is TRBV15; D may be TRBD2 (5 bases). The ends were cut back, 0 bases at V and 1 base at J, with 15 bases in the middle. This CDR3 is built from 18 residues. CDR1 and CDR2 (germline): LNHNV, YYDKDF (reference sequence).

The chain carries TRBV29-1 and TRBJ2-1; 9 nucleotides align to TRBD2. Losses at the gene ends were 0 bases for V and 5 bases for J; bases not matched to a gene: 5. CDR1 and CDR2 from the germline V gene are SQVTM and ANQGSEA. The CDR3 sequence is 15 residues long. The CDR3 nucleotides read TGCAGCGTTGAAGAACTACTAGCGGGTAACAATGAGCAGTTCTTC. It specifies CSVEELLAGNNEQFF.

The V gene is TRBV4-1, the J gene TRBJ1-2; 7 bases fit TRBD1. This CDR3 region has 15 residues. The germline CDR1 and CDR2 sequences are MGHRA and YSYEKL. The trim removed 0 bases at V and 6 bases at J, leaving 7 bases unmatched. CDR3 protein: CASSQDRGMLNGYTF. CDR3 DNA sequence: TGCGCCAGCAGCCAAGACAGGGGGATGCTGAATGGCTACACCTTC.

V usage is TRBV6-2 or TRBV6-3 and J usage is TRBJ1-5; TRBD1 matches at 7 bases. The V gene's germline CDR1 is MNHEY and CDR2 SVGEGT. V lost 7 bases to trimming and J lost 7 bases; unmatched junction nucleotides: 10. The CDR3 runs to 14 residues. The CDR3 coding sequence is TGTGCCAGCACCCCAGGGGGTAGTTACCAGCCCCAGCATTTT. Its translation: CASTPGGSYQPQHF.

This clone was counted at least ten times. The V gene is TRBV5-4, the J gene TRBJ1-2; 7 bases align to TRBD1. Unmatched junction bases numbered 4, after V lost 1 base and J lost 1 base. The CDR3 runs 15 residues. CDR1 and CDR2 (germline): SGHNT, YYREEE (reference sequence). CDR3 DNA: TGTGCCAGCAGCTTGAGACAGGGCGTTAACTATGGCTACACCTTC. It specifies CASSLRQGVNYGYTF.

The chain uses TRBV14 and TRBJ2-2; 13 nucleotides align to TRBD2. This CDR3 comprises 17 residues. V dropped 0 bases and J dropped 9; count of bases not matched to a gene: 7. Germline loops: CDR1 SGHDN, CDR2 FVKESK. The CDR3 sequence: CASSQDLGLAGNRELFF. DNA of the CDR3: TGTGCCAGCAGCCAAGATCTGGGACTAGCGGGAAACCGGGAGCTGTTTTTT.

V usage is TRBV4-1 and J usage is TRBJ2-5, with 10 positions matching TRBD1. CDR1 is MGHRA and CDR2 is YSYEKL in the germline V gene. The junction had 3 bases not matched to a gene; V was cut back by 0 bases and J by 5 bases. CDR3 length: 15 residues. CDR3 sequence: CASSQDGTGDETQYF. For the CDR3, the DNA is TGCGCCAGCAGCCAAGATGGGACAGGGGACGAGACCCAGTACTTC.

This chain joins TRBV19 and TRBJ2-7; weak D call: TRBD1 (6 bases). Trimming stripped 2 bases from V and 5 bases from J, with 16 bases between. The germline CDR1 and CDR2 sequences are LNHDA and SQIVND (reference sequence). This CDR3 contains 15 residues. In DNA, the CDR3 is TGTGCCAGTAGTATAAGAGCTCAGGGGTTTGACGAGCAGTACTTC. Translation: CASSIRAQGFDEQYF. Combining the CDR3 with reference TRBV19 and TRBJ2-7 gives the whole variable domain DGGITQSPKYLFRKEGQNVTLSCEQNLNHDAMYWYRQDPGQGLRLIYYSQIVNDFQKGDIAEGYSVSREKKESFPLTVTSAQKNPTAFYLCASSIRAQGFDEQYFGPGTRLTVT.

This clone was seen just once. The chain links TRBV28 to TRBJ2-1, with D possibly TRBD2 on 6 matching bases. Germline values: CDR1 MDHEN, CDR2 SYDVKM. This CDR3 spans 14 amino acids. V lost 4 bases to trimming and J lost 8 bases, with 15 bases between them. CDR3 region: CASSSLGGSDEQFF. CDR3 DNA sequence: TGTGCCAGCAGTTCCCTAGGAGGGAGTGATGAGCAGTTCTTC.

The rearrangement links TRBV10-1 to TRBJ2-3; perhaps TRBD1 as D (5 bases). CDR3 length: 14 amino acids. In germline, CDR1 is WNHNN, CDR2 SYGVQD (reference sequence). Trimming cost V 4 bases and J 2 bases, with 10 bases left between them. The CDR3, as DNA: TGCGCCAGCAGTGGAGCAGGGCCCACAGATACGCAGTATTTT. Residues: CASSGAGPTDTQYF.

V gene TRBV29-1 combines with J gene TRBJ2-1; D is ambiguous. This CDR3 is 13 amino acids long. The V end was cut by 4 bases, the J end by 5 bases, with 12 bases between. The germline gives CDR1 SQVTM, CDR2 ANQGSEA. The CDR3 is CSVGPTRNNEQFF. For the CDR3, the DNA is TGCAGCGTTGGGCCGACTCGCAACAATGAGCAGTTCTTC.